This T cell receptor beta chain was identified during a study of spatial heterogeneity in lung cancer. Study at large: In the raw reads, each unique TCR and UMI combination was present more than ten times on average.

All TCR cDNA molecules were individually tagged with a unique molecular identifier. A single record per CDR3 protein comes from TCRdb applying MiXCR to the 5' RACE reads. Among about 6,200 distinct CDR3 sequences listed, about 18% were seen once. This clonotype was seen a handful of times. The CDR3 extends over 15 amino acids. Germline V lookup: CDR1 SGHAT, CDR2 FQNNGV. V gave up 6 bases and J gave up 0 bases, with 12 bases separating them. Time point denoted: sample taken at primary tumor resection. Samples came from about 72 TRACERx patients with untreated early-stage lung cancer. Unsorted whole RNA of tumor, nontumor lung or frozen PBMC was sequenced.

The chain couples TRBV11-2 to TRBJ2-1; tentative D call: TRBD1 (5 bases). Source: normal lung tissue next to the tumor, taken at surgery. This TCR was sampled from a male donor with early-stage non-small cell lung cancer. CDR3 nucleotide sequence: TGTGCCAGCAGACTTACAGGCAACTCCTACAATGAGCAGTTCTTC. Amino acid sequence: CASRLTGNSYNEQFF.